The clone carrying this TCR beta chain was picked up a small number of times. This record comes from a study of blood T cell repertoires in COVID-19. Study as a whole: Both acute and convalescent COVID-19 samples were obtained from the United States, Italy and Spain.

V dropped 4 bases and J dropped 4 bases, with 8 bases sitting between them. Per the germline V gene, CDR1 is SGHNT and CDR2 is YYREEE (reference sequence). This CDR3 has 12 amino acids. TCRdb keeps only in-frame clones here, not all; method: immunoSEQ multiplex PCR. The sample shows hundreds of thousands of clones, more than 75% of them seen only once. The age range of participants was about 18 to 100 years, with residence in more than 20 US areas. Participants' own reports of clinical history determined their cohort assignment. Donors in Cohort 3 who had recovered were those with two negative PCRs, healthcare professional clearance, or resolution of their symptoms.

Sequenced sample: PBMCs or T cells enriched from blood (not recorded which). The receptor comes from a man aged 60-69 years who had recovered from COVID-19. V gene TRBV5-4 combines with J gene TRBJ1-1; D remains ambiguous. The CDR3 DNA is TGTGCCAGCAGCGGCCGGGGCACTGAAGCTTTCTTT. This codes for CASSGRGTEAFF.